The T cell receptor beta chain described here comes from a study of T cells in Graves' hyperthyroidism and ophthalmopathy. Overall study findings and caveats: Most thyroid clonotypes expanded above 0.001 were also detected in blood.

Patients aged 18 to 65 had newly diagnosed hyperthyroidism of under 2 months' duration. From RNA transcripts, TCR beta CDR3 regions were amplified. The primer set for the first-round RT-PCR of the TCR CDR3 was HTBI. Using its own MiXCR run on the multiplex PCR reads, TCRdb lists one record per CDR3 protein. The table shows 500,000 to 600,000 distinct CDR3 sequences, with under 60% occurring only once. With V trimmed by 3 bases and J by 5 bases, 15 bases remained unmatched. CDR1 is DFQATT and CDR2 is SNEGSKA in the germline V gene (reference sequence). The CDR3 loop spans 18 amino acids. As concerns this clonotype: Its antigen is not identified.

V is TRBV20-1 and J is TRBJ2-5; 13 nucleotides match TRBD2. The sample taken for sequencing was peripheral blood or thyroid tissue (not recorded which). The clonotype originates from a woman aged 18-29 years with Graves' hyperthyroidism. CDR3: CSASVRLRTSGSVETQYF. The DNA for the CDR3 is TGCAGTGCTAGTGTCCGCCTCAGGACTAGCGGGAGTGTGGAGACCCAGTACTTC.